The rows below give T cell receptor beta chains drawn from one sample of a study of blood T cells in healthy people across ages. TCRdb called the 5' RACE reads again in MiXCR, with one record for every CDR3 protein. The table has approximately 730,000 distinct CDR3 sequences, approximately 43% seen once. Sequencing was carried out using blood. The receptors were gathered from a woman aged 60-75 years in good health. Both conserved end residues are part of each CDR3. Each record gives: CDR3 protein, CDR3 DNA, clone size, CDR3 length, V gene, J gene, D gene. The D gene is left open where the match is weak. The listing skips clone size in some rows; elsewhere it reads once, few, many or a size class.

CDR3aa: CASSVGPGKPQHF
CDR3nt: TGTGCCAGCAGCGTAGGGCCAGGGAAGCCCCAGCATTTT
abundance: NA
len: 13
v_gene: TRBV7-2
j_gene: TRBJ1-5
d_gene: NA

CDR3aa: CASSLEVAAGGDTQYF
CDR3nt: TGCGCCAGCAGCTTGGAAGTAGCGGCTGGCGGAGATACGCAGTATTTT
abundance: NA
len: 16
v_gene: TRBV5-1
j_gene: TRBJ2-3
d_gene: NA

CDR3aa: CASSVSSRDPTEAFF
CDR3nt: TGTGCCAGCAGTGTATCTTCCAGGGATCCCACTGAAGCTTTCTTT
abundance: NA
len: 15
v_gene: TRBV2
j_gene: TRBJ1-1
d_gene: NA

CDR3aa: CSAHGTSAHTGTQYF
CDR3nt: TGCAGTGCCCACGGGACTAGCGCCCACACAGGTACGCAGTATTTT
abundance: NA
len: 15
v_gene: TRBV20-1
j_gene: TRBJ2-3
d_gene: TRBD2

CDR3aa: CASSGDIMNTEAFF
CDR3nt: TGTGCCAGCAGTGGGGACATAATGAACACTGAAGCTTTCTTT
abundance: once
len: 14
v_gene: TRBV25-1
j_gene: TRBJ1-1
d_gene: NA

CDR3aa: CASSFTGDQPQHF
CDR3nt: TGTGCCAGCAGTTTTACAGGGGATCAGCCCCAGCATTTT
abundance: NA
len: 13
v_gene: TRBV12-3/TRBV12-4
j_gene: TRBJ1-5
d_gene: TRBD1

CDR3aa: CSAPEGGDNNSPLHF
CDR3nt: TGCAGTGCTCCCGAGGGGGGAGATAATAATTCACCCCTCCACTTT
abundance: NA
len: 15
v_gene: TRBV20-1
j_gene: TRBJ1-6
d_gene: NA

CDR3aa: CSVSQGSLWAKNIQYF
CDR3nt: TGCAGCGTTTCCCAGGGGAGCCTGTGGGCCAAAAACATTCAGTACTTC
abundance: NA
len: 16
v_gene: TRBV29-1
j_gene: TRBJ2-4
d_gene: NA

CDR3aa: CASSLWGQSYSNQPQHF
CDR3nt: TGTGCCAGCAGTTTATGGGGACAGAGTTATAGCAATCAGCCCCAGCATTTT
abundance: once
len: 17
v_gene: TRBV27
j_gene: TRBJ1-5
d_gene: TRBD1

CDR3aa: CASSPAQELGDTQYF
CDR3nt: TGTGCCAGCAGCCCCGCCCAGGAACTGGGGGATACGCAGTATTTT
abundance: once
len: 15
v_gene: TRBV9
j_gene: TRBJ2-3
d_gene: NA

CDR3aa: CASSLSRGSSGNTIYF
CDR3nt: TGCGCCAGCAGCTTGTCCAGGGGCAGCTCTGGAAACACCATATATTTT
abundance: few
len: 16
v_gene: TRBV5-1
j_gene: TRBJ1-3
d_gene: NA

CDR3aa: CASSLGGSGNIQYF
CDR3nt: TGTGCCAGCAGTTTGGGTGGGAGCGGAAACATTCAGTACTTC
abundance: NA
len: 14
v_gene: TRBV12-3/TRBV12-4
j_gene: TRBJ2-4
d_gene: NA

CDR3aa: CASSPGTHGYTF
CDR3nt: TGTGCCAGCTCCCCAGGGACGCATGGCTACACCTTC
abundance: NA
len: 12
v_gene: TRBV12-3/TRBV12-4
j_gene: TRBJ1-2
d_gene: NA

CDR3aa: CATSRDGAGVDTQYF
CDR3nt: TGTGCCACCAGCAGAGATGGGGCGGGGGTCGATACGCAGTATTTT
abundance: NA
len: 15
v_gene: TRBV15
j_gene: TRBJ2-3
d_gene: TRBD2

CDR3aa: CASSLAPAGTYNEQFF
CDR3nt: TGCGCCAGCAGCTTGGCCCCAGCGGGAACCTACAATGAGCAGTTCTTC
abundance: many
len: 16
v_gene: TRBV5-1
j_gene: TRBJ2-1
d_gene: TRBD2

CDR3aa: CASSNPLAGTQYF
CDR3nt: TGTGCCAGCAGTAACCCACTAGCGGGTACGCAGTATTTT
abundance: NA
len: 13
v_gene: TRBV27
j_gene: TRBJ2-3
d_gene: TRBD2

CDR3aa: CASSPTEDYGYTF
CDR3nt: TGTGCCAGCAGCCCCACAGAAGACTATGGCTACACCTTC
abundance: few
len: 13
v_gene: TRBV3-1
j_gene: TRBJ1-2
d_gene: NA

CDR3aa: CASSLALSSVNYEQYF
CDR3nt: TGTGCCAGCAGCTTAGCGCTGAGTTCGGTGAACTACGAGCAGTACTTC
abundance: once
len: 16
v_gene: TRBV7-2
j_gene: TRBJ2-7
d_gene: NA

CDR3aa: CATSDSTRPGELFF
CDR3nt: TGTGCCACCAGTGATTCGACTCGGCCCGGGGAGCTGTTTTTT
abundance: NA
len: 14
v_gene: TRBV24-1
j_gene: TRBJ2-2
d_gene: NA

CDR3aa: CASSGLAGGMGNEQFF
CDR3nt: TGCGCCAGCAGCGGACTAGCGGGAGGGATGGGGAATGAGCAGTTCTTC
abundance: NA
len: 16
v_gene: TRBV5-1
j_gene: TRBJ2-1
d_gene: TRBD2